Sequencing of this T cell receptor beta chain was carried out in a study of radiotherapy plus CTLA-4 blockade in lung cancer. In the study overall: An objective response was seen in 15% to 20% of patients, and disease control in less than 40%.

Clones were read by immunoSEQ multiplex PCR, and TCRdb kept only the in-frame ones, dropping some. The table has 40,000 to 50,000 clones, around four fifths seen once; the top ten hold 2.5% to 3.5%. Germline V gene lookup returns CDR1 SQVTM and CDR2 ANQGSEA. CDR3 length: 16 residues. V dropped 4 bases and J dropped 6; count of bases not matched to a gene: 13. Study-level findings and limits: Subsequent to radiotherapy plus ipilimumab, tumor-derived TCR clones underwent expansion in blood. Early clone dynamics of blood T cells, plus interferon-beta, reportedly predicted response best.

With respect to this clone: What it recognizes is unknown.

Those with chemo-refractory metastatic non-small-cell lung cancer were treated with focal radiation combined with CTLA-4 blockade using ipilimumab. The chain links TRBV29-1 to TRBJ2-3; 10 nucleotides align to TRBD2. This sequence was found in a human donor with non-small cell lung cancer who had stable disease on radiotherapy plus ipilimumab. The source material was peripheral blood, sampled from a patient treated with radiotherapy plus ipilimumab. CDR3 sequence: CSVVLWLAGESDTQYF. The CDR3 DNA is TGCAGCGTTGTCCTCTGGCTAGCGGGAGAATCCGATACGCAGTATTTT.